This T cell receptor beta chain was captured by sequencing in a study of CD8 T cells in ankylosing spondylitis. Study-wide results and limits: Made up of eight highly homologous variants, a TCR beta motif appeared characteristic of ankylosing spondylitis blood.

One entry per CDR3 protein, called by TCRdb with MiXCR from the 5' RACE reads. The sample records hundreds of thousands of distinct CDR3 sequences, 12% being singletons. This clonotype was observed many times. The antigen is undetermined. The CDR3 sequence is 12 residues long. CDR1 and CDR2 from the germline V gene are SQVTM and ANQGSEA. With 7 bases clipped from V and 7 bases from J, the junction kept 7 bases outside the gene matches. This sequence originates from a male donor with ankylosing spondylitis. The chain joins TRBV29-1 to TRBJ1-1; 9 nucleotides match TRBD1. Input material: blood, either unsorted or a sorted T cell fraction (not recorded which). CDR3 sequence (DNA): TGCAGCGCTAGGACAGGGGATGGTGAAGCTTTCTTT. Translated, it gives CSARTGDGEAFF. Full variable domain (missing parts from reference TRBV29-1 and TRBJ1-1): SAVISQKPSRDICQRGTSLTIQCQVDSQVTMMFWYRQQPGQSLTLIATANQGSEATYESGFVIDKFPISRPNLTFSTLTVSNMSPEDSSIYLCSARTGDGEAFFGQGTRLTVV.